This T cell receptor (beta chain) derives from a study of shared clonotypes between healthy human individuals. Generated by immunoSEQ multiplex PCR, the TCRdb table keeps only in-frame clones and is missing some. Here the sample spans more than 450,000 clones, around 79% being singletons. Healthy HIV-negative adults with no recent acute infections or vaccinations were recruited as donors. Of note for this clone: Its specificity is not known.

The CDR3 has 15 residues. Trimming removed 0 bases at V and 0 bases at J, with 6 bases between. Germline CDR1 is SGHNT and CDR2 is YYREEE (reference sequence). Overall study results and limits: There were few donors, and this limited the genetic and exposure-history diversity represented.

This chain connects TRBV5-4 to TRBJ1-4, with D uncertain. Sequencing was performed on PBMCs. The receptor was derived from a middle-aged woman in good health. Some clones in this sample may be carry-over from other donors' samples. For the CDR3, the DNA is TGTGCCAGCAGCTTGGACAGAACAACTAATGAAAAACTGTTTTTT. As protein: CASSLDRTTNEKLFF. Based on the CDR3 plus reference TRBV5-4 and TRBJ1-4, the full variable domain is ETGVTQSPTHLIKTRGQQVTLRCSSQSGHNTVSWYQQALGQGPQFIFQYYREEENGRGNFPPRFSGLQFPNYSSELNVNALELDDSALYLCASSLDRTTNEKLFFGSGTQLSVL.